A single sample gave rise to the 24 T cell receptor beta chains below, sequenced in a study of T cells in Graves' hyperthyroidism and ophthalmopathy. There were TCR beta CDR3 regions amplified from RNA transcripts. HTBI primers were used for first-round RT-PCR of the TCR CDR3. MiXCR, run by TCRdb on the multiplex PCR reads, gives a single entry per CDR3 protein. The sample has approximately 600,000 distinct CDR3 sequences, 20% to 25% seen once. The sample was blood. The receptors were sampled from a man aged 30-40 years with Graves' ophthalmopathy.

The chain combines TRBV5-6 with TRBJ2-3; the match to TRBD2 covers 10 bases. The V segment lost 4 bases and the J segment 0 bases; nucleotides outside the gene matches: 8. Germline lookup yields CDR1 SGHDT and CDR2 YYEEEE. This CDR3 spans 17 amino acids. CDR3 sequence: CASSPGLAEGSTDTQYF. DNA for the CDR3: TGTGCCAGCAGCCCCGGACTAGCGGAGGGTAGCACAGATACGCAGTATTTT.

In this sample, this clonotype turned up once. The chain couples TRBV20-1 to TRBJ2-4, with 7 bases matching TRBD1. Germline V lookup: CDR1 DFQATT, CDR2 SNEGSKA (reference sequence). The CDR3 is made up of 16 amino acids. The ends lost 1 base at V and 0 bases at J; junction bases unmatched: 6. The CDR3 nucleotides read TGCAGTGCTAGAGGCCCGGGACAGCTAGCCAAAAACATTCAGTACTTC. This sequence encodes CSARGPGQLAKNIQYF.

The sample holds many counts of this clonotype. The DNA for the CDR3 is TGTGCCAGCAGCTTAGCATCTCAGCCCCAGCATTTT. This codes for CASSLASQPQHF. V is TRBV11-1 and J is TRBJ1-5, with D hard to call. This CDR3 is 12 amino acids long. The germline V and J ends were trimmed by 0 bases and 6 bases, with 3 bases remaining between them. Per germline, CDR1 SGHAT and CDR2 FQDESV (reference sequence).

This clonotype was recorded many times. V is TRBV27 and J is TRBJ1-2; D may be TRBD1 (5 bases). The CDR3 sequence is 13 residues long. V was cut by 5 bases and J by 1 base, with 8 bases left in between. The germline CDR1 and CDR2 sequences are MNHEY and SMNVEV (reference sequence). The DNA of the CDR3 is TGTGCCAGCAGTCTGACAGTTAACTATGGCTACACCTTC. This translates into CASSLTVNYGYTF.

The rearrangement uses TRBV12-3 or TRBV12-4 and TRBJ2-7, with unresolved D. The V and J ends lost 5 bases and 6 bases respectively, with 8 bases between them. This CDR3 contains 11 residues. CDR3 in DNA: TGTGCCAGCAGTAACATCGTCGAGCAGTACTTC. Protein product: CASSNIVEQYF.

This rearrangement joins TRBV20-1 to TRBJ2-7, with TRBD2 matching over 10 bases. The CDR3 covers 14 residues. V lost 5 bases to trimming and J lost 6 bases; unmatched junction nucleotides: 10. From germline, CDR1 is DFQATT and CDR2 SNEGSKA (reference sequence). As DNA, the CDR3 is TGCAGTGCTCTCCCAAGACTAGCGGGTGGCGAGCAGTACTTC. Its protein is CSALPRLAGGEQYF.

V usage is TRBV9 and J usage is TRBJ2-1; 11 bases map to TRBD2. The V and J ends lost 3 bases and 8 bases, in that order; junction bases with no gene match: 7. Germline V gene sequence: CDR1 SGDLS, CDR2 YYNGEE. The length of the CDR3 is 15 residues. In nucleotides, the CDR3 is TGTGCCAGCAGCGCAACTAGCGGGAGTATGGATGAGCAGTTCTTC. Residues: CASSATSGSMDEQFF.

This clonotype occurred a few times. In nucleotides, the CDR3 is TGTGCCAGCAGCTTACAAGGGCTTGCCGGGGAGCTGTTTTTT. Protein product: CASSLQGLAGELFF. The chain is built from TRBV11-2 and TRBJ2-2; D uncertain. The V end was cut by 2 bases, the J end by 6 bases, with 10 bases between. Per the germline V gene, CDR1 is SGHAT and CDR2 is FQNNGV. The length of the CDR3 is 14 residues.

The chain joins TRBV28 to TRBJ2-7; D is unclear. Trimming stripped 6 bases from V and 2 bases from J, with 14 bases between. The CDR3 has 14 residues. Per the germline V gene, CDR1 is MDHEN and CDR2 is SYDVKM. The CDR3 coding sequence is TGTGCCAGCAGAAGCGAGACTCCTCCCTACGAGCAGTACTTC. This sequence encodes CASRSETPPYEQYF.

The sample holds many counts of this clonotype. The chain couples TRBV11-3 to TRBJ2-3, with TRBD2 as a possible D gene (6 bases). The germline V and J ends were trimmed by 5 bases and 6 bases, with 12 bases remaining between them. The CDR3 spans 13 residues. Germline CDR1 is SGHNT and CDR2 is YENEEA. CDR3 amino acids: CASSQREIDTQYF. The CDR3 nucleotides are TGTGCCAGCAGCCAACGGGAGATCGATACGCAGTATTTT.

This clonotype was seen only a few times. V usage is TRBV6-1 and J usage is TRBJ2-7; 13 nucleotides agree with TRBD2. Trimming took 6 bases from V and 6 from J; bases not matched to a gene: 11. CDR3 length: 16 residues. Germline values: CDR1 MNHNS, CDR2 SASEGT. CDR3 coding DNA: TGTGCCAGCAGCCTTTCCCAGGGACTAGCGGGACGCGAGCAGTACTTC. It encodes CASSLSQGLAGREQYF.

For this clonotype: The junction does not match germline at one end; this may be a read error. The J gene is TRBJ1-6, the V gene TRBV12-3 or TRBV12-4; D uncertain. The CDR3 consists of 14 residues. CDR3 coding DNA: TGTGCCAGCAGTTTAGTAGGGCCTAATTCACCCCGCCACTTT. Translation gives CASSLVGPNSPRHF.

The rearrangement joins TRBV7-6 to TRBJ2-2; 8 bases line up with TRBD2. The CDR3 is made up of 20 amino acids. The V and J ends lost 1 base and 2 bases, in that order; junction bases with no gene match: 15. Germline V CDR1 and CDR2: SGHVS, FNYEAQ. CDR3 nucleotides: TGTGCCAGCAGCTTAGTAACCCCCCCCCTACTAGCGGAAAACACCGGGGAGCTGTTTTTT. This sequence encodes CASSLVTPPLLAENTGELFF.

The rearrangement uses TRBV28 and TRBJ1-4; D is ambiguous. CDR1 MDHEN and CDR2 SYDVKM come from the germline V gene. This CDR3 is built from 15 residues. The germline V and J ends were trimmed by 4 bases and 5 bases, with 14 bases remaining between them. The CDR3 loop is CASSSLMGGNEKLFF. The DNA for the CDR3 is TGTGCCAGCAGTTCCCTAATGGGAGGCAATGAAAAACTGTTTTTT.

This clonotype came up a few times. The chain joins TRBV6-1 to TRBJ2-7; D remains ambiguous. The CDR3 is 13 residues long. V was pared by 5 bases and J by 2 bases, with 10 bases between. Germline V gives CDR1 MNHNS, CDR2 SASEGT. The CDR3 is CASSLEKTYEQYF. CDR3 nucleotide sequence: TGTGCCAGCAGTTTGGAAAAAACCTACGAGCAGTACTTC.

In its sample, this clonotype was seen a few times. The chain recombines TRBV6-6 with TRBJ2-3, with TRBD1 matching 10 bases. The CDR3 has 15 amino acids. The germline V gene encodes CDR1 MNHNY and CDR2 SVGAGI (reference sequence). Germline trimming cut 2 bases from V and 1 base from J; bases unmatched to any gene: 0. The DNA of the CDR3 is TGTGCCAGCAGTTACGGACAGGGGGGCACAGATACGCAGTATTTT. Its protein is CASSYGQGGTDTQYF.

Note on this clonotype: The junction departs from germline at one end; a sequencing error may be responsible. The rearrangement joins TRBV7-9 to TRBJ1-1; 7 bases agree with TRBD1. CDR1 and CDR2 from the germline V gene are SEHNR and FQNEAQ (reference sequence). The CDR3 is 15 residues long. In DNA, the CDR3 is TGCGCCAGCAGCCAGGCGACAGGGTATCCCTCAGAAGCTTTCTTT. This codes for CASSQATGYPSEAFF.

This clonotype was seen at least ten times. J is TRBJ2-7 and V is TRBV28, with TRBD2 matching 8 bases. Germline values: CDR1 MDHEN, CDR2 SYDVKM. This CDR3 is built from 14 residues. Trimming cost V 3 bases and J 5 bases; bases outside gene matches: 6. CDR3 DNA sequence: TGTGCCAGCAGTTTCAGCGGGAGTGGGGACGAGCAGTACTTC. Amino acids: CASSFSGSGDEQYF.

This clonotype has ten or more counts. V gene TRBV7-2 combines with J gene TRBJ2-1; TRBD1 matches at 9 bases. After removal of 3 bases from V and 1 base from J, the junction contained 1 base not matched to a gene. CDR1 and CDR2 (germline): SGHTA, FQGNSA. CDR3 size: 15 residues. CDR3 DNA sequence: TGTGCCAGCAGCTTTGACAGGGGGTCCTACAATGAGCAGTTCTTC. Translation gives CASSFDRGSYNEQFF. Variable domain in full (rest from reference TRBV7-2 and TRBJ2-1): GAGVSQSPSNKVTEKGKDVELRCDPISGHTALYWYRQSLGQGLEFLIYFQGNSAPDKSGLPSDRFSAERTGGSVSTLTIQRTQQEDSAVYLCASSFDRGSYNEQFFGPGTRLTVL.

This clonotype was seen ten or more times. CDR3 nucleotides: TGTGCCAGCAGTCCGGGCGGGACACTCAATCAGCCCCAGCATTTT. Its protein is CASSPGGTLNQPQHF. The V call is TRBV28, the J call TRBJ1-5; D possibly corresponds to TRBD1 (6 bases). The CDR3 consists of 15 residues. CDR1 is MDHEN, CDR2 SYDVKM, per germline. V lost 5 bases and J 3 bases, leaving 14 bases between the germline ends.

The gene calls are TRBV5-5 and TRBJ2-6; 9 bases match TRBD1. The V gene's germline CDR1 is SGHKS and CDR2 YYEKEE (reference sequence). The CDR3 has 17 residues. The junction had 5 bases not matched to a gene; V was cut back by 3 bases and J by 1 base. The CDR3 sequence: CASSSGTGQSGANVLTF. In nucleotides, the CDR3 is TGTGCCAGCAGCTCTGGGACAGGGCAGTCTGGGGCCAACGTCCTGACTTTC.

On this clonotype: This may come from a read error, since a much larger clone is one base off. The chain combines TRBV15 with TRBJ1-5; a possible D gene is TRBD1 (6 bases). Germline CDR1 LNHNV, CDR2 YYDKDF (reference sequence). Between the trimmed V and J ends, which lost 0 bases and 5 bases, there was a span of 14 bases. This CDR3 region has 16 residues. The CDR3 coding sequence is TGTGCCACCAGCAGAGATAGTGGACAGCTAGATCAGCCCCAGCATTTT. Translated: CATSRDSGQLDQPQHF.

The chain couples TRBV27 to TRBJ2-7, with D possibly being TRBD2 (6 bases). Germline CDR1 reads MNHEY; CDR2 reads SMNVEV (reference sequence). The CDR3 has 16 residues. V lost 5 bases and J lost 2, with 19 bases in between. CDR3 in amino acids: CASSTDMRGDPYEQYF. CDR3 sequence (DNA): TGTGCCAGCAGTACCGATATGCGGGGAGATCCCTACGAGCAGTACTTC.

This clonotype has at least ten counts. This chain uses TRBV28 with TRBJ2-7, with D hard to call. The germline V gene has CDR1 MDHEN and CDR2 SYDVKM. V was trimmed by 5 bases and J by 3 bases, leaving 20 bases between them. CDR3 length: 16 amino acids. DNA of the CDR3: TGTGCCAGCAGTCCCCCTTGGGGATCGGGCAGCTACGAGCAGTACTTC. Translating gives CASSPPWGSGSYEQYF.